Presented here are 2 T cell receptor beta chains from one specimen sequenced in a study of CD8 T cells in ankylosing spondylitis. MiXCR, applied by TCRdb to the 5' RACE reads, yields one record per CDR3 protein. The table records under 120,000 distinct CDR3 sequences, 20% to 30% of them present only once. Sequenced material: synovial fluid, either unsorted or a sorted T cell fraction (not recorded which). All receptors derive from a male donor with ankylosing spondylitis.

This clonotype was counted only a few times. The CDR3 coding sequence is TGCGCCAGCAGCCGTGGACAGGTCTACAATGAGCAGTTCTTC. Its translation is CASSRGQVYNEQFF. The chain joins TRBV4-1 to TRBJ2-1; 7 bases map to TRBD1. V gave up 4 bases and J gave up 3 bases; unmatched junction bases: 3. Germline CDR1 reads MGHRA; CDR2 reads YSYEKL. The CDR3 has 14 amino acids.

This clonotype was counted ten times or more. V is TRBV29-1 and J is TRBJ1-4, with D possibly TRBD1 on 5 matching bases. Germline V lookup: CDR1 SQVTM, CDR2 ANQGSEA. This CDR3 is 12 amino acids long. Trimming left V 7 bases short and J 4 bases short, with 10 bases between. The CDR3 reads CSAGGNNEKLFF. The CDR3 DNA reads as TGCAGCGCCGGGGGGAATAATGAAAAACTGTTTTTT.